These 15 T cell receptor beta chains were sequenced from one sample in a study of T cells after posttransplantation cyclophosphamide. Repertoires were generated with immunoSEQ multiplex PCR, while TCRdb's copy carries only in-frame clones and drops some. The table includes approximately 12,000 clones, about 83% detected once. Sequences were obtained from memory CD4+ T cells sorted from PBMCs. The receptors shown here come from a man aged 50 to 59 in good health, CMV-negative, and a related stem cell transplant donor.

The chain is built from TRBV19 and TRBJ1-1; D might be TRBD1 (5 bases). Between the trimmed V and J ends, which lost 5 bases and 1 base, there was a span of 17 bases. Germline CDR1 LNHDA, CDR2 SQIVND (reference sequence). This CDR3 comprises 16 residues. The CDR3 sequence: CASSPAGSRSNTEAFF. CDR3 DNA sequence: TGTGCCAGTAGTCCTGCAGGGTCGCGGTCGAACACTGAAGCTTTCTTT.

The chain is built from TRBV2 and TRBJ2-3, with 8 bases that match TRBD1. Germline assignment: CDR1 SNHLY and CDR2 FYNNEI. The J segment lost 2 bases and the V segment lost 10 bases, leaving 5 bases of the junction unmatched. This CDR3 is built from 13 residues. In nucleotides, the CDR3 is TGTGCCATCCGACAGGGGACCACAGATACGCAGTATTTT. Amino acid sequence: CAIRQGTTDTQYF.

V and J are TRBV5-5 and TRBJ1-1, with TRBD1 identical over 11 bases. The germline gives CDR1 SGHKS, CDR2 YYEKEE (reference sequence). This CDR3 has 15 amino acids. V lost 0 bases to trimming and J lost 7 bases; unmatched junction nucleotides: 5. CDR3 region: CASSLGDRGYDEAFF. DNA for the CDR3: TGTGCCAGCAGCTTGGGGGACAGGGGGTATGATGAAGCTTTCTTT.

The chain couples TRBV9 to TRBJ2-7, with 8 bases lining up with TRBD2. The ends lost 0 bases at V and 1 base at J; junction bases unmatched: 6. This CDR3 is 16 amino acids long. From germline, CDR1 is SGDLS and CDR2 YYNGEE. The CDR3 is CASSVGSGAASYEQYF. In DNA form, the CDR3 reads TGTGCCAGCAGCGTAGGTAGCGGGGCAGCTTCCTACGAGCAGTACTTC.

CDR3 sequence: CASSQGPGQGFGNTIYF. The CDR3 bases are TGCGCCAGCAGCCAAGGGCCGGGACAGGGTTTTGGAAACACCATATATTTT. J is TRBJ1-3 and V is TRBV4-1, with TRBD1 identical over 9 bases. Per the germline V gene, CDR1 is MGHRA and CDR2 is YSYEKL. The ends lost 1 base at V and 3 bases at J; junction bases unmatched: 7. This CDR3 comprises 17 residues.

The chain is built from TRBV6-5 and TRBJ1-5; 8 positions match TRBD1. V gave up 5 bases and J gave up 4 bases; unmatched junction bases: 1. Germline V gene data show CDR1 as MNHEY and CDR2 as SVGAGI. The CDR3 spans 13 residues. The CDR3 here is CASSRQGNQPQHF. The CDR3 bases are TGTGCCAGCAGTCGACAGGGGAATCAGCCCCAGCATTTT.

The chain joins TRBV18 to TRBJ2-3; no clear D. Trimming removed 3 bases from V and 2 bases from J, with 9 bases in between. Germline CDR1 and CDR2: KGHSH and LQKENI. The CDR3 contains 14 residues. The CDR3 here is CASSPQFLTDTQYF. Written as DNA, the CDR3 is TGTGCCAGCTCACCCCAGTTTCTCACAGATACGCAGTATTTT.

This CDR3 is CSVGQEYYEQYF. The CDR3, as DNA: TGCAGCGTTGGACAGGAATATTACGAGCAGTACTTC. The chain is built from TRBV29-1 and TRBJ2-7; weak D call: TRBD1 (6 bases). V was cut by 4 bases and J by 4 bases, with 11 bases left in between. Germline CDR1 and CDR2: SQVTM and ANQGSEA. The length of the CDR3 is 12 residues.

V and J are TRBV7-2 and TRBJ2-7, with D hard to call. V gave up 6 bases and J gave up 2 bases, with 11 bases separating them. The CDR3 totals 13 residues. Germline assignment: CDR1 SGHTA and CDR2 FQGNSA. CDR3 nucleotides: TGTGCCAGCAGTTCCAGACTTCCCTACGAGCAGTACTTC. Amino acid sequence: CASSSRLPYEQYF.

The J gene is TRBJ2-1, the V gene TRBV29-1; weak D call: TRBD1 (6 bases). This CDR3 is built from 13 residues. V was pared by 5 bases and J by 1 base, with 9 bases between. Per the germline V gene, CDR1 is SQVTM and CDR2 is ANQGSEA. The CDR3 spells CSVSQGSYNEQFF. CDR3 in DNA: TGCAGCGTTTCCCAGGGGTCCTACAATGAGCAGTTCTTC.

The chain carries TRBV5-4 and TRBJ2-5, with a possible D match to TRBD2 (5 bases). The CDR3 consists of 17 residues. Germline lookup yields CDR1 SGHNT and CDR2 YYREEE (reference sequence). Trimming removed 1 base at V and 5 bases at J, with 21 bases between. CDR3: CASSLSGRTPSGETQYF. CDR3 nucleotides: TGTGCCAGCAGCTTGAGCGGCCGGACTCCATCCGGGGAGACCCAGTACTTC. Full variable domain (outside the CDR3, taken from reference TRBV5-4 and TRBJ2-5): ETGVTQSPTHLIKTRGQQVTLRCSSQSGHNTVSWYQQALGQGPQFIFQYYREEENGRGNFPPRFSGLQFPNYSSELNVNALELDDSALYLCASSLSGRTPSGETQYFGPGTRLLVL.

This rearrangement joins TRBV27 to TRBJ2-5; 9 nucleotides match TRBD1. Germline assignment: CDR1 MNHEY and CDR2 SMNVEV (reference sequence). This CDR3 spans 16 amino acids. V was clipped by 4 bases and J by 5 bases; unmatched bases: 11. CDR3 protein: CASSSFGQGRLETQYF. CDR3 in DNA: TGTGCCAGCAGTTCCTTCGGACAGGGGAGGTTGGAGACCCAGTACTTC.

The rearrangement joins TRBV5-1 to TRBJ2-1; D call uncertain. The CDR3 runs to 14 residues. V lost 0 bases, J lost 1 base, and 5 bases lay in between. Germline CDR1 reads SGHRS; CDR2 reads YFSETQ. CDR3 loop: CASSLGLSYNEQFF. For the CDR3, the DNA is TGCGCCAGCAGCTTGGGGCTGTCCTACAATGAGCAGTTCTTC.

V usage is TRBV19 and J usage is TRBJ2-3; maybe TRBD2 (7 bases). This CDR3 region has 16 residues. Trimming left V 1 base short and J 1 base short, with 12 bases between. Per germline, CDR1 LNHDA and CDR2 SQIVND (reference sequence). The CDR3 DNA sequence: TGTGCCAGTAGTATAGGAACGGGGGGCCGCACAGATACGCAGTATTTT. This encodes CASSIGTGGRTDTQYF.

The DNA of the CDR3 is TGTGCCAGCAGTAGACAGGGGACGACTAACACTGAAGCTTTCTTT. This codes for CASSRQGTTNTEAFF. V gene TRBV6-5 combines with J gene TRBJ1-1, with 8 bases fitting TRBD1. CDR3 size: 15 residues. Germline trimming cut 5 bases from V and 2 bases from J; bases unmatched to any gene: 7. Per germline, CDR1 MNHEY and CDR2 SVGAGI.